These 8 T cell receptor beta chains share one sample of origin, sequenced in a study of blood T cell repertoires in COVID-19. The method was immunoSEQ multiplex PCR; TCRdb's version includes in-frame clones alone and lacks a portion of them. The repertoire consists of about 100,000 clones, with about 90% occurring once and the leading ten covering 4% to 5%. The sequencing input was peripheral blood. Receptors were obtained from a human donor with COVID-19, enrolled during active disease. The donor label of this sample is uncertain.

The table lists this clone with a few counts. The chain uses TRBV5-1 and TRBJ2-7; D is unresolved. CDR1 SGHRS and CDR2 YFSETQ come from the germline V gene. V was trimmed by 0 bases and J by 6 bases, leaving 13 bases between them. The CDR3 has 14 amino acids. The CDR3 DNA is TGCGCCAGCAGCTTGGTTGCGTACAGTACCGAGCAGTACTTC. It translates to CASSLVAYSTEQYF.

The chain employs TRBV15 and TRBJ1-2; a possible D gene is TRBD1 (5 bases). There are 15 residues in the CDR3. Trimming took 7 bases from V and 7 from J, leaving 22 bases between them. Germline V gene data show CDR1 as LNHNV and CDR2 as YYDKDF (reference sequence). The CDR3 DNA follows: TGTGCCACCACCCGGGTTGCAGACGGGGGGTCTGGCTACACCTTC. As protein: CATTRVADGGSGYTF.

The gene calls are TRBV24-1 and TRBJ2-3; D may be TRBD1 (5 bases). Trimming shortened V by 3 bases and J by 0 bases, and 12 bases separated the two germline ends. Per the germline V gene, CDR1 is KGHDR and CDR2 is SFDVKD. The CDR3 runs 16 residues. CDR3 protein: CATSDTRQSSTDTQYF. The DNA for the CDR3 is TGTGCCACCAGTGATACCAGACAGTCCAGCACAGATACGCAGTATTTT.

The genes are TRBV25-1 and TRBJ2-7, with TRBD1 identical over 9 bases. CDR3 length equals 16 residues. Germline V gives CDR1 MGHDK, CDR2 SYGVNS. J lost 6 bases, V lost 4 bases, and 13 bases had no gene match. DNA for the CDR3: TGTGCCAGCAGTGGTGGACAGGGGAAAGAAGGGCTCGAGCAGTACTTC. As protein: CASSGGQGKEGLEQYF.

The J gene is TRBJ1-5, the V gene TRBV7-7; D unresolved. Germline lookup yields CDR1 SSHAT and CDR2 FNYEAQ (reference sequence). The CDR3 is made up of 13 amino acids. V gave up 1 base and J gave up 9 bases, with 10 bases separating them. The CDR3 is CASSLGPDRPQHF. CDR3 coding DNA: TGTGCCAGCAGCTTAGGGCCAGATCGGCCCCAGCATTTT.

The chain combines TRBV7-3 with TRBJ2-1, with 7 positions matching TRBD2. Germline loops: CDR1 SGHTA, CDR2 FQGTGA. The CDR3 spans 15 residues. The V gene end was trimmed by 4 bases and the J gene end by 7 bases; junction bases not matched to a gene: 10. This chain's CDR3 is CASSSGLAVSNEQFF. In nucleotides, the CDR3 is TGTGCCAGCAGCTCTGGGCTAGCGGTTTCTAATGAGCAGTTCTTC.

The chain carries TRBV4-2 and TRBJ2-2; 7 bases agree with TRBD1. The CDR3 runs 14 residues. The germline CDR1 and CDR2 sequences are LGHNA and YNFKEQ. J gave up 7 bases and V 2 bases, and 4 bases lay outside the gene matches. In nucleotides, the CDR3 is TGTGCCAGCAGCCAACACAGGGGTGACGGGGAGCTGTTTTTT. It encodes CASSQHRGDGELFF.

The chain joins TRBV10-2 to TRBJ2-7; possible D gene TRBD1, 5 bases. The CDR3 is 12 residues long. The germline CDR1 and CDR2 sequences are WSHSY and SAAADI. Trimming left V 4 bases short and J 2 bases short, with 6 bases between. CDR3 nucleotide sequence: TGCGCCAGCAGTGGACAGCCCTACGAGCAGTACTTC. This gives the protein CASSGQPYEQYF.